This T cell receptor (beta chain) was sequenced during a study of neoadjuvant anti-PD-1 for oral cavity cancer. Study-level background: Non-progressing patients received a fourth nivolumab dose near day 43, then surgery on days 50-56. Notes on the study in general: After neoadjuvant nivolumab, PBMC T cell clonality was significantly higher in non-responders than responders.

Stage II-IVA oral cavity squamous cell carcinoma was new and untreated by systemic or radiation therapy. Patients had HPV-negative, locally advanced oral cavity squamous cell carcinoma. Assay used: immunoSEQ multiplex PCR; TCRdb lists only in-frame clones, some missing. The sample has some 6,900 clones, just under 75% seen once; the top ten hold around 2.8%. Looked up from germline, CDR1 is SNHLY and CDR2 is FYNNEI. Trimming cost V 4 bases and J 5 bases; bases outside gene matches: 7. This CDR3 spans 14 amino acids. A note on this clone: Antigen: not known.

The specimen was PBMCs, collected before nivolumab (anti-PD-1) treatment. The receptor was isolated from a person between 40 and 79 years old with oral cavity squamous cell carcinoma. The chain has TRBV2 and TRBJ1-1; 7 bases are shared with TRBD1. CDR3: CASSATGWVTEAFF. DNA of the CDR3: TGTGCCAGCAGTGCGACAGGGTGGGTAACTGAAGCTTTCTTT.